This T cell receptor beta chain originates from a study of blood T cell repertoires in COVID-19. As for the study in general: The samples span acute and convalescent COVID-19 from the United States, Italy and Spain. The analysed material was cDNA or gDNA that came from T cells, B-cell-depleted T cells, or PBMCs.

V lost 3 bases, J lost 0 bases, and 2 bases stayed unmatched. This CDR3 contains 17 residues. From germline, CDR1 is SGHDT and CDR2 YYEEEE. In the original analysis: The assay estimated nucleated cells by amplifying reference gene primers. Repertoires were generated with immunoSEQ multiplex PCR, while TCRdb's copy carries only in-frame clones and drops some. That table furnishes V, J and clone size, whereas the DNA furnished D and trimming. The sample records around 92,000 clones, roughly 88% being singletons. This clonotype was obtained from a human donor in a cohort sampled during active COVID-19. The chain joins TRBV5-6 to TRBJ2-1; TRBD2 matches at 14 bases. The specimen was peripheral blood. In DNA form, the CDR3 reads TGTGCCAGCAGCTGGGGGACTAGCGGGAGCTCCTACAATGAGCAGTTCTTC. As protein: CASSWGTSGSSYNEQFF.